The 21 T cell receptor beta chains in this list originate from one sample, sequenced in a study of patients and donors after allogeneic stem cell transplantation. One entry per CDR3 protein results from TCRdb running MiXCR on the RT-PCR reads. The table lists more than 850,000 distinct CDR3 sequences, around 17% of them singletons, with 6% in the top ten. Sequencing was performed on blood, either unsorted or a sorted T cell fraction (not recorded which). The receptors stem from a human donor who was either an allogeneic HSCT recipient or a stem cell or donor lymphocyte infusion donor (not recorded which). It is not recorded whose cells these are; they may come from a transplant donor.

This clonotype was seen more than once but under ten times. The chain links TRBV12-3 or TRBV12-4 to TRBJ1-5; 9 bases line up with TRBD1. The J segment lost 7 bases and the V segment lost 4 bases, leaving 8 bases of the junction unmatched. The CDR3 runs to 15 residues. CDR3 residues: CASSSQQGAGQPQHF. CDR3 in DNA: TGTGCCAGCAGTTCGCAACAGGGGGCTGGGCAGCCCCAGCATTTT.

The DNA for the CDR3 is TGTGCCGATAGTCTAAGACACAGGAACTACGAGCAGTACTTC. It yields the protein CADSLRHRNYEQYF. The gene calls are TRBV12-3 or TRBV12-4 and TRBJ2-7; weak D call: TRBD1 (5 bases). Trimming removed 11 bases at V and 3 bases at J, with 20 bases between. The CDR3 has 14 amino acids.

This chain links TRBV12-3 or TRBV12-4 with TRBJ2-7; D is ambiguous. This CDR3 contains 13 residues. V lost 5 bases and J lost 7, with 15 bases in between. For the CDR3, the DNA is TGTGCCAGCAGTCTAATTAGGACGGATGAGCAGTACTTC. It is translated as CASSLIRTDEQYF.

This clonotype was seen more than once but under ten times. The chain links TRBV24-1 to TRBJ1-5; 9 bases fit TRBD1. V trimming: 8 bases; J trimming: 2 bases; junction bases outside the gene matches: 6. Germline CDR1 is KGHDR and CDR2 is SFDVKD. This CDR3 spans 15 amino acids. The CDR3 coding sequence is TGTGCCACCAAAAAACAGGGGGCAGGCAATCAGCCCCAGCATTTT. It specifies CATKKQGAGNQPQHF.

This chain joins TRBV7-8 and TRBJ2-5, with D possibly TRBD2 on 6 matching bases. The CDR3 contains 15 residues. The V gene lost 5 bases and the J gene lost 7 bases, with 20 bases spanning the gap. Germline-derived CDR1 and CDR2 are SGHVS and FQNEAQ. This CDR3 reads CASSNEAGPKWTQYF. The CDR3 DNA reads TGTGCCAGCAGCAACGAGGCGGGACCGAAGTGGACCCAGTACTTC.

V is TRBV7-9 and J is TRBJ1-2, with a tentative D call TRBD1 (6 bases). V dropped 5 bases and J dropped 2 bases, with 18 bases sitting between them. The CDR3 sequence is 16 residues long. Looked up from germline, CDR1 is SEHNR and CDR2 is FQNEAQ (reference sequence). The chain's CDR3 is CASSLPQGSLNYGYTF. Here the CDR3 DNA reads TGTGCCAGCAGCCTCCCTCAGGGGAGCCTCAACTATGGCTACACCTTC.

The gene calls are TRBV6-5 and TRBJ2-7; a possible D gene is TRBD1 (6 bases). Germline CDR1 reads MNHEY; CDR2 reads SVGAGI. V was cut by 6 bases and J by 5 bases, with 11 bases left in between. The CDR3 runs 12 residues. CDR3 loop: CASRSTGNEQYF. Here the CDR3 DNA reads TGTGCCAGCAGGTCTACAGGGAACGAGCAGTACTTC.

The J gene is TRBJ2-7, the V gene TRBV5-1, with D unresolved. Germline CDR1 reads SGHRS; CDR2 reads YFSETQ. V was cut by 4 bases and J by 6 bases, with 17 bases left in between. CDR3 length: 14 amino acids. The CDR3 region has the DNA TGCGCCAGCAGCCCCATAGGCTTGCTTCTCGAGCAGTACTTC. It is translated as CASSPIGLLLEQYF.

The CDR3 DNA reads as TGTGCCAGCAGCCAAGGCTGGGCAGCGAACACTGAAGCTTTCTTT. Translation: CASSQGWAANTEAFF. The chain is built from TRBV3-1 and TRBJ1-1, with no clear D. Germline CDR1 reads LGHDT; CDR2 reads YNNKEL (reference sequence). The germline V and J ends were trimmed by 1 base and 1 base, with 10 bases remaining between them. This CDR3 has 15 amino acids.

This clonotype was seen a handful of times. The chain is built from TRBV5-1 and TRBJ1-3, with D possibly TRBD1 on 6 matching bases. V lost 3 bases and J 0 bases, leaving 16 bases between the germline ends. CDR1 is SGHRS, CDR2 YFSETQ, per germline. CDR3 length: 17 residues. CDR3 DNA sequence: TGCGCCAGCAGCTCAACCCCGGACAGACTCTCTGGAAACACCATATATTTT. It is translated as CASSSTPDRLSGNTIYF.

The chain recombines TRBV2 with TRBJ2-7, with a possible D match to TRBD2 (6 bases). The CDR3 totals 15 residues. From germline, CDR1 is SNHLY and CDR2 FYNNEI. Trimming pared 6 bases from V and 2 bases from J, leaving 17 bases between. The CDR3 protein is CASSVQEGYAYEQYF. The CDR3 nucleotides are TGTGCCAGCAGCGTCCAGGAGGGCTACGCCTACGAGCAGTACTTC.

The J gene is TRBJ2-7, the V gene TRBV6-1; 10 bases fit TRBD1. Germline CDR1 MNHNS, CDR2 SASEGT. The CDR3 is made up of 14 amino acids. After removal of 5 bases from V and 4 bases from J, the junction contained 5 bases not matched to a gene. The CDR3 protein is CASSRGTGEYEQYF. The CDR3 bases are TGTGCCAGCAGTCGCGGGACAGGGGAGTACGAGCAGTACTTC.

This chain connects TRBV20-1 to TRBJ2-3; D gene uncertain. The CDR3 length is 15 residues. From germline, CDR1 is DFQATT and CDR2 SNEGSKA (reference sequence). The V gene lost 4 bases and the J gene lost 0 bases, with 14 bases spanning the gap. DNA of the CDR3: TGCAGTGCTATTCTCTTGGACCTTAGCACAGATACGCAGTATTTT. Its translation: CSAILLDLSTDTQYF.

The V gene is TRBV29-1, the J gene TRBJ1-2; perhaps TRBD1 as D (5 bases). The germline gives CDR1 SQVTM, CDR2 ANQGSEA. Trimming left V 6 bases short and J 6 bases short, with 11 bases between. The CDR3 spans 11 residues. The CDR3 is CSVKGPNGYTF. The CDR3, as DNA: TGCAGCGTCAAGGGGCCAAATGGCTACACCTTC.

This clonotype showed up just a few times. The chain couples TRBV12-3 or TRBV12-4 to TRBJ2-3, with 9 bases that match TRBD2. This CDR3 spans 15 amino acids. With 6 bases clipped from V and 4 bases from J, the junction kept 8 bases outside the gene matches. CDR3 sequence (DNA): TGTGCCAGCAGAATACTAGCGGGCGTTGCAGATACGCAGTATTTT. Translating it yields CASRILAGVADTQYF.

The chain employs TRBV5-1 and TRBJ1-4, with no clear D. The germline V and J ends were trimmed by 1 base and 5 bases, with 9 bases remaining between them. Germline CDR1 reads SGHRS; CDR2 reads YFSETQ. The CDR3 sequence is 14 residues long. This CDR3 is CASSLRDPNEKLFF. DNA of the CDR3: TGCGCCAGCAGCTTGCGGGATCCGAATGAAAAACTGTTTTTT.

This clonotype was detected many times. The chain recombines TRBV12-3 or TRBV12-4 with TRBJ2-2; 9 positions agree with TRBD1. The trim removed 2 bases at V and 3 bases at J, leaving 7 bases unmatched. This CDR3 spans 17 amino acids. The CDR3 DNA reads TGTGCCAGCAGTTTAACCGGGACAGGGTTGGACACCGGGGAGCTGTTTTTT. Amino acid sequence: CASSLTGTGLDTGELFF.

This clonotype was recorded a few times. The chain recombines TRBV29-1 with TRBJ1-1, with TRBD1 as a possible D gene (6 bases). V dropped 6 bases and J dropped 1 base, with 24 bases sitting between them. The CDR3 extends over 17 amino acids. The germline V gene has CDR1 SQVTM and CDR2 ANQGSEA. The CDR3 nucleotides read TGCAGCGTGAGAGGTCGGCTACAGGGCAGCCGGAACACTGAAGCTTTCTTT. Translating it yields CSVRGRLQGSRNTEAFF.

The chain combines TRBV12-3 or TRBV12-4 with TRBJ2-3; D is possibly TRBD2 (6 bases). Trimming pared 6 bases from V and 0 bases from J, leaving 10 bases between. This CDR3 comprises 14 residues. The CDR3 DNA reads TGTGCCAGCAGGGACGGGACTAGCACAGATACGCAGTATTTT. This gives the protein CASRDGTSTDTQYF.

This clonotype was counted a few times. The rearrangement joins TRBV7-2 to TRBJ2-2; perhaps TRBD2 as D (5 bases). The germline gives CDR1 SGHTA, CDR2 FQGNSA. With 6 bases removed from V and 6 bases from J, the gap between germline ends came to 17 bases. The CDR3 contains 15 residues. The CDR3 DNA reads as TGTGCCAGCAGATCCGGGTCGGGGAGCGCCGGGGAGCTGTTTTTT. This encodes CASRSGSGSAGELFF.

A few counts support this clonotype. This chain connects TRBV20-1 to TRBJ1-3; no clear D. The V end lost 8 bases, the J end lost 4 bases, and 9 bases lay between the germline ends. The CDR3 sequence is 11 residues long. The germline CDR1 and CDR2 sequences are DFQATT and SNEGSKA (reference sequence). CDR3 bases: TGCAGTTCGGAGGTGGGAAACACCATATATTTT. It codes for CSSEVGNTIYF.